This T cell receptor beta chain was recorded in a study of memory CD4+ T cells and cytomegalovirus serostatus. CDR3 size: 14 residues. CDR1 and CDR2 from the germline V gene are ENHRY and SYGVKD. V shed 4 bases, J shed 6 bases, and the junction held 6 bases outside the gene matches. Single viable CD3+CD4+CD8-CD45RO+ cells were sorted as the memory CD4+ T cells. The data were produced by immunoSEQ multiplex PCR, yet TCRdb's version contains in-frame clones alone and is incomplete. The sample carries around 40,000 clones, roughly 80% recorded once. The J gene is TRBJ1-2, the V gene TRBV10-3; 9 bases match TRBD1. Specimen: memory CD4+ T cells from blood. This clonotype was obtained from an adult in good health and CMV-seronegative. CDR3 DNA sequence: TGTGCCATCAGTGTTTCGGGACAGGGAAATGGCTACACCTTC. Translation gives CAISVSGQGNGYTF.